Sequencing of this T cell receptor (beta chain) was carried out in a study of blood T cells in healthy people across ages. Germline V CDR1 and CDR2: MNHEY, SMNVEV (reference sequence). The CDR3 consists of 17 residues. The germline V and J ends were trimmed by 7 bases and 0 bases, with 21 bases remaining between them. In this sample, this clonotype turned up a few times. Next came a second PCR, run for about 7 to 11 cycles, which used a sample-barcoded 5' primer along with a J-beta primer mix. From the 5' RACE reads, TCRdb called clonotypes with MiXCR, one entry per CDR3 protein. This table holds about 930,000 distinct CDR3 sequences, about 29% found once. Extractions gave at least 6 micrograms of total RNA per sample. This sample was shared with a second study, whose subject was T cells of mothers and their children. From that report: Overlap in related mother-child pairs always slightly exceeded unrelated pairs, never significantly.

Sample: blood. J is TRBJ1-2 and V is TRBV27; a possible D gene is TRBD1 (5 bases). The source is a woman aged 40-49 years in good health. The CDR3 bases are TGTGCCAGCACTAGAAGCCCGGGGACCCAGTCTAACTATGGCTACACCTTC. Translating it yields CASTRSPGTQSNYGYTF.